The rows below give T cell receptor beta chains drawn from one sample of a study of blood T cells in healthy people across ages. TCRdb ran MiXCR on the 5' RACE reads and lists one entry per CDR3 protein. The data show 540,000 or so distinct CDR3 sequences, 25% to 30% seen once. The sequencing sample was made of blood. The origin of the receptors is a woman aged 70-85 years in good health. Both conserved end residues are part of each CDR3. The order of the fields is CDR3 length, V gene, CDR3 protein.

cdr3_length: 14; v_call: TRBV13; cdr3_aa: CASSFGSEGGELFF
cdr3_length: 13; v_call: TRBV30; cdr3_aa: CAWGSGGASEQYF
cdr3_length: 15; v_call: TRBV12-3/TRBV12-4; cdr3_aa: CASSLWGRENTEAFF
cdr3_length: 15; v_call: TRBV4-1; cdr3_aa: CASSQAKGGLSPLHF
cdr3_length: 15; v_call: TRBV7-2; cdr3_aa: CASSRDRGGTGELFF
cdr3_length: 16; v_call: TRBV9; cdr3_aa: CASSPPVRGGGETQYF
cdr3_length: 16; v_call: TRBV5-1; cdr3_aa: CASRKSVAASTDTQYF
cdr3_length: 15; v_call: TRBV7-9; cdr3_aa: CASSNPDRDDYEQYF
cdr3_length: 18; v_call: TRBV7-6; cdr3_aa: CASSLRLLARAGRETQYF
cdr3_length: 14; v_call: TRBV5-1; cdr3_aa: CATAPQGNQETQYF
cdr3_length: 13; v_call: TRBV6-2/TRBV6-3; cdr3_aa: CASSPSLGYGYTF
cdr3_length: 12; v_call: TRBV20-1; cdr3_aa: CSASWTGGGYTF
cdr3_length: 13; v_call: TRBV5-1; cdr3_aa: CASSLGQLKPLHF
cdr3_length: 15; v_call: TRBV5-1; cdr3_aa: CASSQTPGSGNTIYF
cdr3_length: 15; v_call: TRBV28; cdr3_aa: CASSFPTGGTGELFF
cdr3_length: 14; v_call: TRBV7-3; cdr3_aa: CASSRTLSTDTQYF
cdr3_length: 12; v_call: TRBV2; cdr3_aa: CASRGTGSTQYF
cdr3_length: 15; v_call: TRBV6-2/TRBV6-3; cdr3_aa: CASTTGGRDAYEQYF
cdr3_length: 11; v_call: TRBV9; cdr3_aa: CASSIGDEQYF
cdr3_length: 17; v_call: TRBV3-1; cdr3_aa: CASSQRGTLHSGNTIYF
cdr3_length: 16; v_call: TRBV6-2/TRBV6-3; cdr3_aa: CASSYPLRRGNQPQHF
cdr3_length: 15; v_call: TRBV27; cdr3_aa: CASSLSWLGSYEQYF
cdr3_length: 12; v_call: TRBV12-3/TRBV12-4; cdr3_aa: CASSSYPGELFF
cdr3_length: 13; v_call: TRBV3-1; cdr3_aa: CASSYRGTGELFF